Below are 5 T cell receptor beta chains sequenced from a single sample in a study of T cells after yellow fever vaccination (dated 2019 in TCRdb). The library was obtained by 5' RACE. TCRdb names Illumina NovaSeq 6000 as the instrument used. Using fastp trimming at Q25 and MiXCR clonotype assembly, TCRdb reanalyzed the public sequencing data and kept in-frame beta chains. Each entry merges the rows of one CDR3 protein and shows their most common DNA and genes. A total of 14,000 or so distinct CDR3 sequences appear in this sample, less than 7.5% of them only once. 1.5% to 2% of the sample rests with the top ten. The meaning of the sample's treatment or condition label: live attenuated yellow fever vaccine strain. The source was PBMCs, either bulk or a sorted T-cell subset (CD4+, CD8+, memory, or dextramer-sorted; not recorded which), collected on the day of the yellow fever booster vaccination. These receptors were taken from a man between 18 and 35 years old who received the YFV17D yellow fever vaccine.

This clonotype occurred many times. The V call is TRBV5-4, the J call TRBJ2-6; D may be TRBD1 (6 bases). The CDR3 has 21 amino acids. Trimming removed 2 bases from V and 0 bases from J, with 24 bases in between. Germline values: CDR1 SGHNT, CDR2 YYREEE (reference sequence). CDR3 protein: CASSFLAFWGQEYSGANVLTF. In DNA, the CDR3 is TGTGCCAGCAGCTTCCTTGCGTTTTGGGGACAAGAATACTCTGGGGCCAACGTCCTGACTTTC.

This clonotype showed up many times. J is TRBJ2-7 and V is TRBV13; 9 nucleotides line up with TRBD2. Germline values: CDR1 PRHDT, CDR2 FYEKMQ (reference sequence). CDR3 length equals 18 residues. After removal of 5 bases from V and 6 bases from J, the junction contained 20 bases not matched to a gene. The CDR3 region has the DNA TGTGCCAGCAGCCGAGGCCCCTCTAGCGGGGAAGTATTTGGCGAGCAGTACTTC. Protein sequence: CASSRGPSSGEVFGEQYF.

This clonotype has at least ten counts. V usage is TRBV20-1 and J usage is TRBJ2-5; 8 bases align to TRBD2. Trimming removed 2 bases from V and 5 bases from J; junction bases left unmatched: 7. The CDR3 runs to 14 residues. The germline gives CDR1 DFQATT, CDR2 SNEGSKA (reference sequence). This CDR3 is CSARFGGEWETQYF. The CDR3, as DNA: TGCAGTGCTAGATTCGGGGGGGAGTGGGAGACCCAGTACTTC.

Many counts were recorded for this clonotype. The DNA of the CDR3 is TGTGCCAGCAGTCATGGACAGCTCAATCAGCCCCAGCATTTT. Amino acids: CASSHGQLNQPQHF. The V gene is TRBV6-6, the J gene TRBJ1-5; D might be TRBD1 (6 bases). Per germline, CDR1 MNHNY and CDR2 SVGAGI (reference sequence). The CDR3 length is 14 residues. V dropped 5 bases and J dropped 3 bases, with 11 bases sitting between them.

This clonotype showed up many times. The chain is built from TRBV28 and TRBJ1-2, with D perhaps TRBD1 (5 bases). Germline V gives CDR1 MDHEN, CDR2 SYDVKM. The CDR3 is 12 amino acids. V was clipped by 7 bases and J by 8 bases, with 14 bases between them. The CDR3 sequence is CASTLWGSGYTF. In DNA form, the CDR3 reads TGTGCCAGCACCCTCTGGGGGTCCGGCTACACCTTC.